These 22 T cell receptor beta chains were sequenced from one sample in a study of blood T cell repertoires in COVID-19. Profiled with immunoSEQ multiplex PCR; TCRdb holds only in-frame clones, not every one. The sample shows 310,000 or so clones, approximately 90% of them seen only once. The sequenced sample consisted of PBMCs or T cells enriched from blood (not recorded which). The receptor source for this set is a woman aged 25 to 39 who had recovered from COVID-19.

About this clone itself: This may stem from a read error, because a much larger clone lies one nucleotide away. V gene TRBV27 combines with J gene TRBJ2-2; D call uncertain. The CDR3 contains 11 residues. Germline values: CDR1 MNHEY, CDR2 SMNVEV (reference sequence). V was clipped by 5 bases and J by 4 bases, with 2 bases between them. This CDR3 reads CASSRTGELFF. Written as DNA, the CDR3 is TGTGCCAGCAGTCGCACCGGGGAGCTGTTTTTT.

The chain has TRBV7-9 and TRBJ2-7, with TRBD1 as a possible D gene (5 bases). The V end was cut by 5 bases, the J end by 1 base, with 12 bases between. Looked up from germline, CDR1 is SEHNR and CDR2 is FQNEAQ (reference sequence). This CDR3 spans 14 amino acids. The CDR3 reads CASSNPTESYEQYF. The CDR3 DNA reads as TGTGCCAGCAGCAACCCGACAGAGTCCTACGAGCAGTACTTC. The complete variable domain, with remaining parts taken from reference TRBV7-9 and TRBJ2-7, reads DTGVSQNPRHKITKRGQNVTFRCDPISEHNRLYWYRQTLGQGPEFLTYFQNEAQLEKSRLLSDRFSAERPKGSFSTLEIQRTEQGDSAMYLCASSNPTESYEQYFGPGTRLTVT.

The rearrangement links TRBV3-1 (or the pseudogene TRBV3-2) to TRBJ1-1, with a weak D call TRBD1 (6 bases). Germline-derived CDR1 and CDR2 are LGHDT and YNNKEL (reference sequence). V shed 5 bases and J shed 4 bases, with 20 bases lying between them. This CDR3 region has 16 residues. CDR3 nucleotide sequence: TGTGCCAGCAGCGGGGGGGGCGCTGGATGGGGCACTGAAGCTTTCTTT. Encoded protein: CASSGGGAGWGTEAFF.

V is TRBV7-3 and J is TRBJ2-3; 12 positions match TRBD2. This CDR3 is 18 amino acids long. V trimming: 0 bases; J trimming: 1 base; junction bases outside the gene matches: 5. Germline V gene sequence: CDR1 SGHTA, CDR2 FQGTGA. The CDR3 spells CASSLTGLAGSGTDTQYF. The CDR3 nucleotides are TGTGCCAGCAGCTTAACGGGACTAGCGGGTTCTGGCACAGATACGCAGTATTTT.

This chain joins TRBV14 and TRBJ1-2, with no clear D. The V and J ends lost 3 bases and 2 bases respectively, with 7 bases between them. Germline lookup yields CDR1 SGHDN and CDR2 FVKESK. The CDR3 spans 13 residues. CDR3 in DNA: TGTGCCAGCAGCCACAGGTCGAACTATGGCTACACCTTC. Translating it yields CASSHRSNYGYTF. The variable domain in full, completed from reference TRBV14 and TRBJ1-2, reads EAGVTQFPSHSVIEKGQTVTLRCDPISGHDNLYWYRRVMGKEIKFLLHFVKESKQDESGMPNNRFLAERTGGTYSTLKVQPAELEDSGVYFCASSHRSNYGYTFGSGTRLTVV.

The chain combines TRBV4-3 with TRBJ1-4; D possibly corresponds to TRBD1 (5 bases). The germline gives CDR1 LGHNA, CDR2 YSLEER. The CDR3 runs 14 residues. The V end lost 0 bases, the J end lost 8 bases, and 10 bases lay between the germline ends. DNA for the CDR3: TGCGCCAGCAGCCAAGACAGGGTTGGCGAAAAACTGTTTTTT. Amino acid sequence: CASSQDRVGEKLFF.

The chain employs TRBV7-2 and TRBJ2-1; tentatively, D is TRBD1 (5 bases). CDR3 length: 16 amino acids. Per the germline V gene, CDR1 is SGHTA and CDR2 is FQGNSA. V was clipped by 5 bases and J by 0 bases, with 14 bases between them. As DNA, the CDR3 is TGTGCCAGCAGCCCACAGGTGGCAAGCTCCTACAATGAGCAGTTCTTC. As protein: CASSPQVASSYNEQFF.

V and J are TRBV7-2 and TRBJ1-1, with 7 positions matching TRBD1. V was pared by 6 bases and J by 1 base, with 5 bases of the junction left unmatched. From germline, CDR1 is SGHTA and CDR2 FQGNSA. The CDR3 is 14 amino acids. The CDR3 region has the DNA TGTGCCAGCAGTAAACAGGGGAGGAACACTGAAGCTTTCTTT. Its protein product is CASSKQGRNTEAFF.

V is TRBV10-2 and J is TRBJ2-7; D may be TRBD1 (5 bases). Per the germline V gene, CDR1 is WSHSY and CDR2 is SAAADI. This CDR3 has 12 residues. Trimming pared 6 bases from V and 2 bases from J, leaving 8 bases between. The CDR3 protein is CASRQGPYEQYF. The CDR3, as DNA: TGCGCCAGCAGGCAGGGTCCCTACGAGCAGTACTTC.

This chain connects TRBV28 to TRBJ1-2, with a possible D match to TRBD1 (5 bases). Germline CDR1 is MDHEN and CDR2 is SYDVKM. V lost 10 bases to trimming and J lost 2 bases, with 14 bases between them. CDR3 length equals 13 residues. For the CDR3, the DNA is TGTGCCACCGCCAGGGAACGCAACTATGGCTACACCTTC. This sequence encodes CATARERNYGYTF.

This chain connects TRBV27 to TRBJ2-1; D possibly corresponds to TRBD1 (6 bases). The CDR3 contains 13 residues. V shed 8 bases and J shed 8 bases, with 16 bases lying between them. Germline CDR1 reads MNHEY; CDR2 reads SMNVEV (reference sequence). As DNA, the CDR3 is TGTGCCAGCCGGACAGTCGAGCGCGATGAGCAGTTCTTC. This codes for CASRTVERDEQFF.

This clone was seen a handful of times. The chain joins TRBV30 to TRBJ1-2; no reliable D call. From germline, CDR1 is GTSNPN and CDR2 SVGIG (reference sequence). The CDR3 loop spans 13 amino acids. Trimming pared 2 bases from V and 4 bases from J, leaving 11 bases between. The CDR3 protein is CAWSIPGGYGYTF. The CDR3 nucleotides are TGTGCCTGGAGTATCCCCGGCGGCTATGGCTACACCTTC.

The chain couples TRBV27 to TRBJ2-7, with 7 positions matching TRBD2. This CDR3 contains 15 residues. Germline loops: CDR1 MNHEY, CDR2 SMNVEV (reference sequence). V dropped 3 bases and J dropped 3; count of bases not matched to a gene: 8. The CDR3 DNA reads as TGTGCCAGCAGTTTGGAACTAGCGACCCGCTACGAGCAGTACTTC. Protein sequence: CASSLELATRYEQYF.

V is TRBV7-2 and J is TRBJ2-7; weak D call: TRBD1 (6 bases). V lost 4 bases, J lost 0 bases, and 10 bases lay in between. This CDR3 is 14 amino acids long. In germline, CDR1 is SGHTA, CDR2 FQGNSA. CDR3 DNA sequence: TGTGCCAGCAGCTCCCGGGACAACTCCTACGAGCAGTACTTC. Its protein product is CASSSRDNSYEQYF.

CDR3 coding DNA: TGTGCCACCCGGACAGGGGGCGGGGAAGAACAGCCCCAGCATTTT. Protein sequence: CATRTGGGEEQPQHF. This chain connects TRBV28 to TRBJ1-5; 11 nucleotides line up with TRBD1. Germline lookup yields CDR1 MDHEN and CDR2 SYDVKM. The CDR3 totals 15 residues. V lost 10 bases, J lost 7 bases, and 12 bases stayed unmatched.

DNA for the CDR3: TGTGCCTGCGGCTGGGGACAGGGAACGGGGGAGCAGTACTTC. It encodes CACGWGQGTGEQYF. This sequence joins TRBV30 and TRBJ2-7; TRBD1 matches 9 bases. Germline loops: CDR1 GTSNPN, CDR2 SVGIG (reference sequence). V shed 6 bases, J shed 7 bases, and the junction held 13 bases outside the gene matches. The CDR3 is made up of 14 amino acids.

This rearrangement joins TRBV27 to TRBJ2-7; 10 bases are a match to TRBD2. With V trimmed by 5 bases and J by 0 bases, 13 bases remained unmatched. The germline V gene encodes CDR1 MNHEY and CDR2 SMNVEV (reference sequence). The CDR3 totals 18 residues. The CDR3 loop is CASSQLAGNVRSSYEQYF. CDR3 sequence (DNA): TGTGCCAGCAGTCAACTAGCGGGAAACGTTAGGAGCTCCTACGAGCAGTACTTC.

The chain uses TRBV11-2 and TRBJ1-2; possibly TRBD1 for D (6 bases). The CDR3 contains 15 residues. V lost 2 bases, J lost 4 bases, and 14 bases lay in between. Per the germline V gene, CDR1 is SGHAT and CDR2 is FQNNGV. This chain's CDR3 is CASSLTRTELYGYTF. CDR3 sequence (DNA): TGTGCCAGCAGCTTAACCCGGACAGAGCTCTATGGCTACACCTTC.

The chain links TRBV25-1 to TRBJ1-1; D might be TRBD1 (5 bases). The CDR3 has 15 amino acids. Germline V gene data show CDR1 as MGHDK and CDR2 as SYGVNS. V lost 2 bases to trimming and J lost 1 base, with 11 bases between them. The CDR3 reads CASSENRQTNTEAFF. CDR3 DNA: TGTGCCAGCAGTGAAAACCGACAGACGAACACTGAAGCTTTCTTT.

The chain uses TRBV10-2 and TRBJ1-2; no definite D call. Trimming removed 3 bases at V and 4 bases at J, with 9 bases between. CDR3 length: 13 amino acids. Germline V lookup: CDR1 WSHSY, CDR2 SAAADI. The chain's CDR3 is CASSDEGIYGYTF. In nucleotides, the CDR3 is TGCGCCAGCAGTGATGAGGGTATCTATGGCTACACCTTC.

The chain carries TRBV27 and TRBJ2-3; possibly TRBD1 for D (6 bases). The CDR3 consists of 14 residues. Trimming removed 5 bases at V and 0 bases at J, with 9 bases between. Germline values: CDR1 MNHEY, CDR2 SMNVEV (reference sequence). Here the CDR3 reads CASSVGGSTDTQYF. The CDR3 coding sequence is TGTGCCAGCAGTGTAGGGGGAAGCACAGATACGCAGTATTTT.

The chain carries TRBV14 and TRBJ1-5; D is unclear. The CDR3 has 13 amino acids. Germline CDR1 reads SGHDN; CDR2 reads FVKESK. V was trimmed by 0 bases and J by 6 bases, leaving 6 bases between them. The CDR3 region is CASSQDSVQPQHF. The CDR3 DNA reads TGTGCCAGCAGCCAAGATTCGGTTCAGCCCCAGCATTTT.